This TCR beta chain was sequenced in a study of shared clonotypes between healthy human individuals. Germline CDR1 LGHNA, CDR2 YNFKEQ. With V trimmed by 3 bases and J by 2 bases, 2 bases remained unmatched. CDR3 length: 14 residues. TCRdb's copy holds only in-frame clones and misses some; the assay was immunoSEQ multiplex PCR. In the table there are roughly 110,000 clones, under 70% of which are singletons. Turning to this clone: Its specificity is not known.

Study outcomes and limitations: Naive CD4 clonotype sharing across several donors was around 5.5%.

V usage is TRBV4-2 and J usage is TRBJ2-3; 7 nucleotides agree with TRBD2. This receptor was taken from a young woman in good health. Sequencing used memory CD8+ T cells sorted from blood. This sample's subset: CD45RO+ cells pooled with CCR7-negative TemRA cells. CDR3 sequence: CASSQGLFTDTQYF. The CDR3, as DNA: TGTGCCAGCAGCCAGGGACTATTCACAGATACGCAGTATTTT.